Below are 7 T cell receptor beta chains sequenced from a single sample in a study of cytomegalovirus exposure and HLA in healthy donors. The PCR was carried out with 60 Vbeta primers and 13 Jbeta primers. Clones were read by immunoSEQ multiplex PCR, and TCRdb kept only the in-frame ones, dropping some. The sample includes 95,000 to 130,000 clones, approximately 81% of them seen just once. The specimen was PBMCs. All receptors come from a man aged 25 to 40 in good health and CMV-seropositive.

The chain recombines TRBV5-1 with TRBJ2-7, with TRBD1 matching over 8 bases. From germline, CDR1 is SGHRS and CDR2 YFSETQ. Trimming cost V 3 bases and J 11 bases; bases outside gene matches: 7. The CDR3 runs 12 residues. Here the CDR3 reads CASSSDRVRKYF. CDR3 in DNA: TGCGCCAGCAGCTCGGACAGGGTACGAAAGTACTTC.

The chain recombines TRBV4-1 with TRBJ2-7; 8 nucleotides agree with TRBD1. Trimming cost V 3 bases and J 4 bases; bases outside gene matches: 8. This CDR3 region has 15 residues. The germline V gene has CDR1 MGHRA and CDR2 YSYEKL. The CDR3 sequence: CASSHGQGSLYEQYF. Here the CDR3 DNA reads TGCGCCAGCAGCCACGGACAGGGTTCTTTGTACGAGCAGTACTTC.

CDR3 sequence (DNA): TGTGCCAGCAGTGAGAGCCCGGGACTAGCGGGAGGCCCCTACGAGCAGTACTTC. It codes for CASSESPGLAGGPYEQYF. The rearrangement joins TRBV2 to TRBJ2-7, with TRBD2 matching over 15 bases. With V trimmed by 3 bases and J by 2 bases, 8 bases remained unmatched. This CDR3 contains 18 residues. From germline, CDR1 is SNHLY and CDR2 FYNNEI. Full variable domain (rest looked up from reference TRBV2 and TRBJ2-7): EPEVTQTPSHQVTQMGQEVILRCVPISNHLYFYWYRQILGQKVEFLVSFYNNEISEKSEIFDDQFSVERPDGSNFTLKIRSTKLEDSAMYFCASSESPGLAGGPYEQYFGPGTRLTVT.

This clone appeared once. The chain uses TRBV7-5 and TRBJ2-1; the table's TRBD2 call for D was not verified on the DNA. TRBV7-5 is a pseudogene segment. The CDR3 extends over 16 amino acids. CDR3 DNA sequence: TGTGCCAGAAGCTGGGGGACTAGCGGGACGTACAATGAGCAGTTCTTC. Its protein is CARSWGTSGTYNEQFF.

This clone has only one observation. The chain has TRBV7-2 and TRBJ2-3; 8 bases are shared with TRBD2. This CDR3 has 16 residues. Germline-derived CDR1 and CDR2 are SGHTA and FQGNSA. V was clipped by 2 bases and J by 2 bases; unmatched bases: 6. Here the CDR3 DNA reads TGTGCCAGCAGCTTATACGGGAGGGCGGTCACAGATACGCAGTATTTT. This encodes CASSLYGRAVTDTQYF. Using reference TRBV7-2 and TRBJ2-3 for the parts outside the CDR3, the full variable domain is GAGVSQSPSNKVTEKGKDVELRCDPISGHTALYWYRQSLGQGLEFLIYFQGNSAPDKSGLPSDRFSAERTGGSVSTLTIQRTQQEDSAVYLCASSLYGRAVTDTQYFGPGTRLTVL.

The rearrangement links TRBV7-3 to TRBJ2-1; possibly TRBD2 for D (6 bases). Trimming cost V 2 bases and J 7 bases, with 9 bases left between them. The CDR3 is 13 amino acids. CDR1 SGHTA and CDR2 FQGTGA come from the germline V gene. The CDR3 DNA follows: TGTGCCAGCAGCTTAGCGGGATGGAATGAGCAGTTCTTC. Protein sequence: CASSLAGWNEQFF.

The rearrangement uses TRBV27 and TRBJ1-5; D gene uncertain. In germline, CDR1 is MNHEY, CDR2 SMNVEV (reference sequence). V was clipped by 4 bases and J by 2 bases, with 6 bases between them. The CDR3 is made up of 13 amino acids. CDR3 amino acids: CASSSRGNQPQHF. The CDR3 DNA reads TGTGCCAGCAGTTCCCGCGGCAATCAGCCCCAGCATTTT.